The 6 T cell receptor beta chains in this list originate from one sample, sequenced in a study of technical replicates of blood from a few donors. Only in-frame clones appear in the TCRdb table, and some are missing; sequencing was by immunoSEQ multiplex PCR. In the table there are tens of thousands of clones, 90% to 95% of which are singletons. Sequenced sample: T cells isolated from PBMCs. The receptors were gathered from a human donor in good health.

The chain is built from TRBV19 and TRBJ1-4, with TRBD1 as a possible D gene (5 bases). Germline V gene data show CDR1 as LNHDA and CDR2 as SQIVND (reference sequence). Trimming stripped 3 bases from V and 7 bases from J, with 12 bases between. There are 14 residues in the CDR3. CDR3 coding DNA: TGTGCCAGTAGTATTTCCTGGCAGGGTGAAAAACTGTTTTTT. This gives the protein CASSISWQGEKLFF.

The chain employs TRBV27 and TRBJ2-5, with 10 positions matching TRBD2. Germline CDR1 and CDR2: MNHEY and SMNVEV (reference sequence). With 5 bases clipped from V and 5 bases from J, the junction kept 17 bases outside the gene matches. The CDR3 is made up of 18 amino acids. In DNA form, the CDR3 reads TGTGCCAGCAGTCCGTTTTACCTAGCGGGAGATCGCGCGGAGACCCAGTACTTC. Its protein is CASSPFYLAGDRAETQYF.

The chain uses TRBV7-9 and TRBJ1-3; D ambiguous. Trimming took off 5 bases at V and 3 bases at J, with 8 bases between the two ends. Germline V CDR1 and CDR2: SEHNR, FQNEAQ (reference sequence). The CDR3 is made up of 13 amino acids. CDR3 sequence (DNA): TGTGCCAGCAGCCCAGGCAGTGGAAACACCATATATTTT. Protein: CASSPGSGNTIYF. Looking up the rest from reference TRBV7-9 and TRBJ1-3 gives the full variable domain: DTGVSQNPRHKITKRGQNVTFRCDPISEHNRLYWYRQTLGQGPEFLTYFQNEAQLEKSRLLSDRFSAERPKGSFSTLEIQRTEQGDSAMYLCASSPGSGNTIYFGEGSWLTVV.

This sequence joins TRBV5-1 and TRBJ2-1, with TRBD2 identical over 9 bases. After removal of 0 bases from V and 6 bases from J, the junction contained 7 bases not matched to a gene. The CDR3 sequence is 16 residues long. The V gene's germline CDR1 is SGHRS and CDR2 YFSETQ. The CDR3 DNA reads TGCGCCAGCAGCTTGGAGGTTAGCGGGAGTGTCAATGAGCAGTTCTTC. This gives the protein CASSLEVSGSVNEQFF.

The genes are TRBV13 and TRBJ2-3; TRBD2 agrees at 8 bases. The CDR3 totals 15 residues. The junction had 6 bases not matched to a gene; V was cut back by 5 bases and J by 2 bases. Germline assignment: CDR1 PRHDT and CDR2 FYEKMQ (reference sequence). As DNA, the CDR3 is TGTGCCAGCAGCCAACTAGCGGATGACACAGATACGCAGTATTTT. This translates into CASSQLADDTDTQYF.

The CDR3 nucleotides are TGCGCCAGCAGCCAGGGGACAGGGGGGACCTACGAGCAGTACTTC. It yields the protein CASSQGTGGTYEQYF. V is TRBV4-1 and J is TRBJ2-7; 11 nucleotides line up with TRBD1. The germline gives CDR1 MGHRA, CDR2 YSYEKL. The CDR3 is made up of 15 amino acids. V gave up 3 bases and J gave up 2 bases; unmatched junction bases: 3.